A single T cell receptor (beta chain) is shown here with its context. The data belong to a study of cytomegalovirus exposure and HLA in healthy donors. Primers for the PCR totalled 60 Vbeta and 13 Jbeta. Sequencing was performed with immunoSEQ multiplex PCR; in TCRdb, only in-frame clones are kept and a portion is missing. The sample contains about 160,000 clones, 60% to 80% of which appear only once. The receptor was derived from a woman in her thirties or forties in good health and CMV-seropositive. Sequencing was carried out using PBMCs.

CDR3 bases: TGTGCCAGCAGTTTGGACGGGGACACCGGGGAGCTGTTTTTT. Translating gives CASSLDGDTGELFF. The chain combines TRBV6-5 with TRBJ2-2, with D possibly matching TRBD2 (5 bases). Germline V gives CDR1 MNHEY, CDR2 SVGAGI. The CDR3 sequence is 14 residues long. V was shortened by 4 bases and J by 3 bases, with 9 bases between the two germline ends.